These 11 T cell receptor beta chains originate from one sample sequenced in a study of identical twins. MiXCR was run by TCRdb on the 5' RACE reads, yielding one entry per CDR3 protein. The table lists about 690,000 distinct CDR3 sequences, 20% to 25% of them singletons, with around 4.4% in the top ten. These sequences were also reported in another study, on T cells expressing NK-cell markers.

The sample comprised PBMCs. These receptors were obtained from a woman aged 18 to 35 in good health.

The CDR3 DNA follows: TGCAGTGCGAATCAGGGTCCGGGCACCGGGGAGCTGTTTTTT. It yields the protein CSANQGPGTGELFF. This chain links TRBV20-1 with TRBJ2-2, with a tentative D call TRBD1 (5 bases). The V gene lost 6 bases and the J gene lost 4 bases, with 15 bases spanning the gap. CDR1 is DFQATT, CDR2 SNEGSKA, per germline (reference sequence). The CDR3 has 14 amino acids.

This chain connects TRBV12-3 or TRBV12-4 to TRBJ1-2, with TRBD1 as a possible D gene (5 bases). The CDR3 is 15 amino acids. V was shortened by 5 bases and J by 7 bases, with 20 bases between the two germline ends. The CDR3 DNA follows: TGTGCCAGCAGTCAGGGAGGTTCAGGGCTGGGTGGCTACACCTTC. This sequence encodes CASSQGGSGLGGYTF.

V usage is TRBV20-1 and J usage is TRBJ2-1, with D unclear. The CDR3 covers 15 residues. Trimming left V 6 bases short and J 5 bases short, with 20 bases between. The V gene's germline CDR1 is DFQATT and CDR2 SNEGSKA (reference sequence). The CDR3 is CSALTGMDVNNEQFF. The CDR3 coding sequence is TGCAGTGCCCTTACGGGTATGGACGTTAACAATGAGCAGTTCTTC.

This clonotype was detected a few times. This sequence joins TRBV24-1 and TRBJ2-3; tentative D call: TRBD2 (5 bases). Trimming removed 2 bases from V and 5 bases from J, with 10 bases in between. The germline V gene encodes CDR1 KGHDR and CDR2 SFDVKD. The CDR3 is 14 amino acids. CDR3 nucleotide sequence: TGTGCCACCAGTGATTCGAGTCGGGGAGATACGCAGTATTTT. Protein product: CATSDSSRGDTQYF.

The table lists this clonotype with a few counts. V usage is TRBV7-2 and J usage is TRBJ2-1; D is undetermined. V dropped 1 base and J dropped 8 bases, with 18 bases sitting between them. This CDR3 has 16 amino acids. From germline, CDR1 is SGHTA and CDR2 FQGNSA. CDR3 in DNA: TGTGCCAGCAGCTTAGTGTACTCCCATGTACCCCATGAGCAGTTCTTC. Protein product: CASSLVYSHVPHEQFF.

The rearrangement links TRBV10-1 to TRBJ1-2; no reliable D call. The CDR3 totals 13 residues. Trimming removed 4 bases from V and 4 bases from J, with 10 bases in between. In germline, CDR1 is WNHNN, CDR2 SYGVQD (reference sequence). CDR3 in DNA: TGCGCCAGCAGTGGAGTTCTTGGCTATGGCTACACCTTC. It specifies CASSGVLGYGYTF.

This clonotype was seen a handful of times. This chain joins TRBV6-5 and TRBJ2-4; D unresolved. From germline, CDR1 is MNHEY and CDR2 SVGAGI. The CDR3 runs 14 residues. V was shortened by 2 bases and J by 1 base, with 6 bases between the two germline ends. The chain's CDR3 is CASSYVGAKNIQYF. As DNA, the CDR3 is TGTGCCAGCAGTTACGTGGGGGCCAAAAACATTCAGTACTTC.

This clonotype was counted between two and nine times. The chain is built from TRBV27 and TRBJ1-5; TRBD1 matches at 8 bases. V was pared by 6 bases and J by 4 bases, with 11 bases of the junction left unmatched. Per the germline V gene, CDR1 is MNHEY and CDR2 is SMNVEV (reference sequence). This CDR3 has 16 amino acids. The CDR3 sequence is CASSPRSTGVNQPQHF. CDR3 sequence (DNA): TGTGCCAGCAGCCCGAGGTCGACAGGGGTAAATCAGCCCCAGCATTTT.

This clonotype was counted at least ten times. The chain is built from TRBV12-3 or TRBV12-4 and TRBJ2-2, with 8 bases that match TRBD1. The CDR3 has 14 residues. V was clipped by 8 bases and J by 7 bases; unmatched bases: 9. CDR3 nucleotide sequence: TGTGCCAGCGAGACAGGGGAAGTTGACGGGGAGCTGTTTTTT. It yields the protein CASETGEVDGELFF.

This clonotype was counted between two and nine times. This rearrangement joins TRBV6-5 to TRBJ2-7; 10 bases map to TRBD1. Per germline, CDR1 MNHEY and CDR2 SVGAGI. The J segment lost 5 bases and the V segment lost 4 bases, leaving 11 bases of the junction unmatched. The CDR3 spans 16 residues. CDR3 nucleotide sequence: TGTGCCAGCAGTTGGACCGGGACAGGGGTTTACCACGAGCAGTACTTC. This translates into CASSWTGTGVYHEQYF.

This clonotype was picked up a small number of times. V gene TRBV5-1 combines with J gene TRBJ2-7, with TRBD2 matching 7 bases. Per the germline V gene, CDR1 is SGHRS and CDR2 is YFSETQ. V shed 3 bases, J shed 6 bases, and the junction held 9 bases outside the gene matches. The CDR3 extends over 14 amino acids. DNA for the CDR3: TGCGCCAGCAGCTACCTGAGCGGGGACTCCGAGCAGTACTTC. Protein product: CASSYLSGDSEQYF. The full variable domain, its missing parts supplied by reference TRBV5-1 and TRBJ2-7, is KAGVTQTPRYLIKTRGQQVTLSCSPISGHRSVSWYQQTPGQGLQFLFEYFSETQRNKGNFPGRFSGRQFSNSRSEMNVSTLELGDSALYLCASSYLSGDSEQYFGPGTRLTVT.